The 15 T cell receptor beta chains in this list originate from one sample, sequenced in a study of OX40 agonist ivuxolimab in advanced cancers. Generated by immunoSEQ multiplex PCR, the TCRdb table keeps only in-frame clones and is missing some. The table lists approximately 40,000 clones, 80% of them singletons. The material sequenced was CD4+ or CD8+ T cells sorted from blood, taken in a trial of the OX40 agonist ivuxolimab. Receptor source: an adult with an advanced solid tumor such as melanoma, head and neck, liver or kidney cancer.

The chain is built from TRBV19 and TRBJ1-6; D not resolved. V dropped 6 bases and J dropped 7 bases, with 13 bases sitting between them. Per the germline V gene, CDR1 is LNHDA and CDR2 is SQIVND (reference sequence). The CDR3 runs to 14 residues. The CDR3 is CASRPGGENSPLHF. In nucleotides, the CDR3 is TGTGCCAGTAGGCCGGGAGGCGAGAATTCACCCCTCCACTTT. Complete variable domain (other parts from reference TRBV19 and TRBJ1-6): DGGITQSPKYLFRKEGQNVTLSCEQNLNHDAMYWYRQDPGQGLRLIYYSQIVNDFQKGDIAEGYSVSREKKESFPLTVTSAQKNPTAFYLCASRPGGENSPLHFGNGTRLTVT.

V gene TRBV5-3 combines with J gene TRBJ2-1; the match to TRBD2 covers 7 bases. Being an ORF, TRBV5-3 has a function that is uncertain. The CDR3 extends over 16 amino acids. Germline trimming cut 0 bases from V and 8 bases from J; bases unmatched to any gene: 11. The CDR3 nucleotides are TGTGCCAGAAGCTTGGGCCCCGCGGGGGATCGAGATGAGCAGTTCTTC. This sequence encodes CARSLGPAGDRDEQFF.

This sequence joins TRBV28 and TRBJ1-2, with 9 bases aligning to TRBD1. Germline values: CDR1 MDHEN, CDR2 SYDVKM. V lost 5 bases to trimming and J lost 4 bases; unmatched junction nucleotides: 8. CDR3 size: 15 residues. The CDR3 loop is CASSPHRGQVYGYTF. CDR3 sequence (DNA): TGTGCCAGCAGTCCGCACAGGGGGCAAGTCTATGGCTACACCTTC.

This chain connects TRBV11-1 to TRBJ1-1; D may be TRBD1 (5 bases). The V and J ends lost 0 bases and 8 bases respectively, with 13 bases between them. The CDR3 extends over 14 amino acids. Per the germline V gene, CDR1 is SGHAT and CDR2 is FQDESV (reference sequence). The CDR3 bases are TGTGCCAGCAGCTTAGCGGGGCAACAGCCCGAAGCTTTCTTT. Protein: CASSLAGQQPEAFF. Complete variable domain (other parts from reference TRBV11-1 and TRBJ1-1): EAEVAQSPRYKITEKSQAVAFWCDPISGHATLYWYRQILGQGPELLVQFQDESVVDDSQLPKDRFSAERLKGVDSTLKIQPAELGDSAMYLCASSLAGQQPEAFFGQGTRLTVV.

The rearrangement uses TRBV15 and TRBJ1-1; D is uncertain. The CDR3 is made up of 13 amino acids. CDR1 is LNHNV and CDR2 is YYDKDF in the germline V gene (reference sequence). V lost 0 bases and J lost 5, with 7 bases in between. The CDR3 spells CATSREKVTEAFF. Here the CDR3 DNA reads TGTGCCACCAGCAGAGAAAAAGTTACTGAAGCTTTCTTT.

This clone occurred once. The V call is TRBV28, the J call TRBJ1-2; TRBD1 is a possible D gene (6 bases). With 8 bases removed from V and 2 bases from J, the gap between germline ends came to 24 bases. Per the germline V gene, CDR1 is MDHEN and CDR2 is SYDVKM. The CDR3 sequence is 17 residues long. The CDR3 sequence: CASLNTPGDKENYGYTF. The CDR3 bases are TGTGCCAGCCTAAACACACCAGGGGACAAAGAGAACTATGGCTACACCTTC.

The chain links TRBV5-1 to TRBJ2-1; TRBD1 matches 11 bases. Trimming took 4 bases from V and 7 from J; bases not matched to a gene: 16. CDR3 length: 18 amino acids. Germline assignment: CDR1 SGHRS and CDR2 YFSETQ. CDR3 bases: TGCGCCAGCAGCCGACGCCCTTACCGGGACAGGGGGGGAAATGAGCAGTTCTTC. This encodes CASSRRPYRDRGGNEQFF.

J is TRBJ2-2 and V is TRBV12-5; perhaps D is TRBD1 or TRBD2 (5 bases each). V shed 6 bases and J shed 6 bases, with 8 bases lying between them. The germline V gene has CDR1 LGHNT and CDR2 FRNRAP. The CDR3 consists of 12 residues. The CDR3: CASGGDPGELFF. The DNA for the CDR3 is TGTGCTAGTGGGGGGGATCCCGGGGAGCTGTTTTTT.

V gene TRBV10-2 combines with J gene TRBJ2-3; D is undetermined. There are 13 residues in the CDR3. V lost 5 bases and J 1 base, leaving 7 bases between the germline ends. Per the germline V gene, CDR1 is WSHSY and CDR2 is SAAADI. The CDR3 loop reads CASSSLGTDTQYF. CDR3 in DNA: TGCGCCAGCAGTTCGTTAGGCACAGATACGCAGTATTTT.

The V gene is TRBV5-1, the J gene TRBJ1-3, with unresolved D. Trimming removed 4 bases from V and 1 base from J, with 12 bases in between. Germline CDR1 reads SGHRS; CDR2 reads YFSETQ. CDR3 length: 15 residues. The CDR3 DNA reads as TGCGCCAGCAGCCCTTATTCGGGGTCTGGAAACACCATATATTTT. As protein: CASSPYSGSGNTIYF.

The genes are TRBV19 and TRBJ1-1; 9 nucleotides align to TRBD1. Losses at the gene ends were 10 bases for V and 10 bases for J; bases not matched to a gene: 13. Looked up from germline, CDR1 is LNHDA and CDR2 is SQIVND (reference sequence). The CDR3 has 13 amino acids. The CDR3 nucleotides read TGTGCCACTACCCCGGGGGACAGGGAACGAGCTTTCTTT. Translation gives CATTPGDRERAFF.

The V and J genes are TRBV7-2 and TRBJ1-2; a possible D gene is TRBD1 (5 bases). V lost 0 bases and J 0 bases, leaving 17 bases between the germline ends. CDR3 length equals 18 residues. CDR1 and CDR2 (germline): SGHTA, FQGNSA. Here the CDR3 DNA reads TGTGCCAGCAGCTTAGCGATCGCCCGGGGGAAGGCTAACTATGGCTACACCTTC. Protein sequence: CASSLAIARGKANYGYTF.

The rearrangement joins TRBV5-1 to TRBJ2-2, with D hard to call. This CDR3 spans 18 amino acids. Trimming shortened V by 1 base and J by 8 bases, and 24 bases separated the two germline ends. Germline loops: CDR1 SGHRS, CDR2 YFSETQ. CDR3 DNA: TGCGCCAGCAGCTTGTATTCCCAGTCGAACACCATCGGGGGGGAGCTGTTTTTT. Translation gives CASSLYSQSNTIGGELFF.

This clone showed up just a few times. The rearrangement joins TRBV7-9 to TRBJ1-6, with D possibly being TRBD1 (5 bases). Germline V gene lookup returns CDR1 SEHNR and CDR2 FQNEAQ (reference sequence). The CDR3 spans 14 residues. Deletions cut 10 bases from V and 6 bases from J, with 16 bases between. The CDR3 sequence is CATPRASTNSPLHF. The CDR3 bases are TGTGCCACCCCCAGGGCGAGTACTAATTCACCCCTCCACTTT.

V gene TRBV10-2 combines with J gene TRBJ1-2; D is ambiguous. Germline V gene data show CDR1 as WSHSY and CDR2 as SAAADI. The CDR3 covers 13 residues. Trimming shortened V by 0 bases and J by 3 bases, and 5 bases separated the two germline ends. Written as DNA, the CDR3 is TGCGCCAGCAGTGAGTCTGGAGACTATGGCTACACCTTC. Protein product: CASSESGDYGYTF.